The 10 T cell receptor beta chains presented below share a single source sample, sequenced in a study of CD8 T cells in ankylosing spondylitis. TCRdb redid the calling of the 5' RACE reads with MiXCR, one entry per CDR3 protein. Altogether a few hundred thousand distinct CDR3 sequences are present, about 18% being singletons, with the ten largest covering approximately 33%. Specimen: blood, either unsorted or a sorted T cell fraction (not recorded which). The receptors stem from a male donor with ankylosing spondylitis or in good health (not recorded which).

V is TRBV29-1 and J is TRBJ2-5, with TRBD1 matching 10 bases. There are 13 residues in the CDR3. Trimming took 7 bases from V and 4 from J; bases not matched to a gene: 6. Germline-derived CDR1 and CDR2 are SQVTM and ANQGSEA. The CDR3 region has the DNA TGCAGCGCCGGGACAGGGGAAAGAGAGACCCAGTACTTC. Its protein is CSAGTGERETQYF.

In this sample, this clonotype turned up many times. This rearrangement joins TRBV4-3 to TRBJ1-1, with D possibly matching TRBD1 (6 bases). V dropped 0 bases and J dropped 5 bases, with 10 bases sitting between them. This CDR3 has 14 residues. Germline CDR1 reads LGHNA; CDR2 reads YSLEER. The CDR3 nucleotides are TGCGCCAGCAGCCAAGATGGGGGGCGAACTGAAGCTTTCTTT. This gives the protein CASSQDGGRTEAFF.

This clonotype has just a few counts. The chain has TRBV20-1 and TRBJ2-7; 8 nucleotides align to TRBD1. V shed 5 bases and J 3 bases; nucleotides not matched to a gene: 6. Germline V CDR1 and CDR2: DFQATT, SNEGSKA (reference sequence). CDR3 length: 13 amino acids. DNA of the CDR3: TGCAGTGCTTCGCAGGGGGCGGTCTACGAGCAGTACTTC. The encoded protein is CSASQGAVYEQYF.

The chain has TRBV29-1 and TRBJ2-7; D remains ambiguous. The germline V gene encodes CDR1 SQVTM and CDR2 ANQGSEA. The CDR3 is made up of 11 amino acids. The V end lost 5 bases, the J end lost 5 bases, and 10 bases lay between the germline ends. CDR3 region: CSVLSLDEQYF. The CDR3 bases are TGCAGCGTTCTTTCCCTAGACGAGCAGTACTTC.

This clonotype was detected many times. The chain recombines TRBV18 with TRBJ2-7; no definite D call. The germline V and J ends were trimmed by 4 bases and 3 bases, with 10 bases remaining between them. Per the germline V gene, CDR1 is KGHSH and CDR2 is LQKENI. This CDR3 comprises 13 residues. The CDR3 here is CASSLGTNYEQYF. The CDR3 DNA reads as TGTGCCAGCTCACTGGGCACCAACTACGAGCAGTACTTC.

The V call is TRBV12-3 or TRBV12-4, the J call TRBJ2-7; D is possibly TRBD2 (5 bases). The length of the CDR3 is 15 residues. Trimming left V 1 base short and J 3 bases short, with 13 bases between. CDR3 bases: TGTGCCAGCAGTTTAGATCTCGGACTCCACTACGAGCAGTACTTC. Translated: CASSLDLGLHYEQYF.

This clonotype turned up a few times. V is TRBV7-2 and J is TRBJ2-4; D is unresolved. Per germline, CDR1 SGHTA and CDR2 FQGNSA. V lost 4 bases and J 5 bases, leaving 9 bases between the germline ends. The CDR3 extends over 13 amino acids. CDR3 DNA: TGTGCCAGCAGCTCCCCCACGCAAAACATTCAGTACTTC. Its translation is CASSSPTQNIQYF.

This clonotype has a handful of counts. The V call is TRBV15, the J call TRBJ2-2, with a weak D call TRBD2 (5 bases). Germline values: CDR1 LNHNV, CDR2 YYDKDF (reference sequence). Trimming took off 0 bases at V and 6 bases at J, with 14 bases between the two ends. This CDR3 is built from 16 residues. CDR3 residues: CATSRDGTRYAGELFF. In nucleotides, the CDR3 is TGTGCCACCAGCAGAGATGGAACTAGATACGCCGGGGAGCTGTTTTTT.

This clonotype turned up a few times. The rearrangement uses TRBV29-1 and TRBJ1-1, with D maybe TRBD1 (6 bases). This CDR3 has 11 residues. V lost 6 bases to trimming and J lost 7 bases, with 12 bases between them. CDR1 and CDR2 (germline): SQVTM, ANQGSEA. In DNA, the CDR3 is TGCAGCGTGGCAACAGGGATTGAAGCTTTCTTT. Protein product: CSVATGIEAFF.

This clonotype was seen only a few times. The CDR3 sequence: CASSLALADQETQYF. CDR3 nucleotides: TGTGCCAGCAGCTTAGCACTAGCGGATCAAGAGACCCAGTACTTC. This chain joins TRBV7-8 and TRBJ2-5; 8 nucleotides match TRBD2. The germline V gene has CDR1 SGHVS and CDR2 FQNEAQ. Trimming took 0 bases from V and 2 from J; bases not matched to a gene: 2. The CDR3 length is 15 residues.